These 6 T cell receptor beta chains came from one sample sequenced in a study of post-analysis software for immune sequencing data. Study observations and caveats: A handful of TRBV segments, including TRBV5-6, TRBV5-1 and TRBV20-1, were more frequent in patients than controls.

Their specific antigens are unknown. Every TCR beta cDNA library bore unique molecular identifiers. MiXCR was run by TCRdb on the PCR reads, yielding one entry per CDR3 protein. The table lists more than 500,000 distinct CDR3 sequences, roughly 34% of them singletons, with 4.5% to 7.5% in the top ten. What was sequenced was blood. These receptors came from a girl aged 2-17 years with multiple sclerosis.

The V call is TRBV7-2, the J call TRBJ1-2, with D possibly being TRBD1 (5 bases). Deletions cut 1 base from V and 8 bases from J, with 23 bases between. The CDR3 spans 17 residues. Germline V gene data show CDR1 as SGHTA and CDR2 as FQGNSA. The CDR3 bases are TGTGCCAGCAGCTTAGTGCCCACTCGTGGGGCGGTAGGCGGCTACACCTTC. Protein: CASSLVPTRGAVGGYTF. The full variable domain, its missing parts supplied by reference TRBV7-2 and TRBJ1-2, is GAGVSQSPSNKVTEKGKDVELRCDPISGHTALYWYRQSLGQGLEFLIYFQGNSAPDKSGLPSDRFSAERTGGSVSTLTIQRTQQEDSAVYLCASSLVPTRGAVGGYTFGSGTRLTVV.

The chain is built from TRBV29-1 and TRBJ2-2; TRBD2 matches at 15 bases. Germline assignment: CDR1 SQVTM and CDR2 ANQGSEA. V trimming: 8 bases; J trimming: 7 bases; junction bases outside the gene matches: 11. The CDR3 is 16 amino acids. CDR3 coding DNA: TGCAGCCCTCGAGGGACTAGCGGGGGGTATTACGGGGAGCTGTTTTTT. As protein: CSPRGTSGGYYGELFF.

This clonotype was observed a handful of times. The chain has TRBV6-2 or TRBV6-3 and TRBJ2-4, with D perhaps matching TRBD2 (5 bases). This CDR3 is built from 14 residues. CDR1 is MNHEY and CDR2 is SVGEGT in the germline V gene. Trimming shortened V by 7 bases and J by 6 bases, and 16 bases separated the two germline ends. The CDR3 DNA follows: TGTGCCAGCACTCAGGCTGGTGGAGGAAACATTCAGTACTTC. This encodes CASTQAGGGNIQYF.

In this sample, this clonotype turned up a few times. The V gene is TRBV29-1, the J gene TRBJ2-1; 7 bases agree with TRBD1. Trimming removed 6 bases from V and 9 bases from J; junction bases left unmatched: 5. The germline gives CDR1 SQVTM, CDR2 ANQGSEA. This CDR3 has 11 residues. CDR3 DNA sequence: TGCAGCGTAAGACAGGGCCGTGAGCAGTTCTTC. Translation gives CSVRQGREQFF.

The rearrangement joins TRBV27 to TRBJ2-1; D is possibly TRBD2 (6 bases). Germline CDR1 is MNHEY and CDR2 is SMNVEV (reference sequence). CDR3 length equals 14 residues. Trimming removed 5 bases at V and 8 bases at J, with 16 bases between. The CDR3, as DNA: TGTGCCAGCAGTCTCTGGGACTCCGACCATGAGCAGTTCTTC. Translation: CASSLWDSDHEQFF.

This clonotype appeared a few times. The chain has TRBV6-5 and TRBJ1-1; perhaps TRBD1 as D (6 bases). CDR3 length: 14 residues. Germline V gene lookup returns CDR1 MNHEY and CDR2 SVGAGI. V lost 9 bases and J lost 7, with 21 bases in between. CDR3 amino acids: CASYISQGIGEAFF. In DNA, the CDR3 is TGTGCCAGTTACATCTCTCAGGGGATCGGTGAAGCTTTCTTT.